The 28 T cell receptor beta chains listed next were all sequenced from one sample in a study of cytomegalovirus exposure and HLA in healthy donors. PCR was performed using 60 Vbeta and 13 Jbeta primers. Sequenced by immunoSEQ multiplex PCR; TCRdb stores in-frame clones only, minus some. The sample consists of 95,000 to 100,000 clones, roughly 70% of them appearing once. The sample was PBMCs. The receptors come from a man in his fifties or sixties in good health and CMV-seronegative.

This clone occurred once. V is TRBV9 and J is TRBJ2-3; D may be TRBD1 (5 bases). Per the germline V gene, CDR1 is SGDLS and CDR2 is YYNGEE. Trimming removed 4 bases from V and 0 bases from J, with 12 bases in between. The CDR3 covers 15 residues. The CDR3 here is CASSPVGVSTDTQYF. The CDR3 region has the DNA TGTGCCAGCAGCCCCGTAGGGGTAAGCACAGATACGCAGTATTTT.

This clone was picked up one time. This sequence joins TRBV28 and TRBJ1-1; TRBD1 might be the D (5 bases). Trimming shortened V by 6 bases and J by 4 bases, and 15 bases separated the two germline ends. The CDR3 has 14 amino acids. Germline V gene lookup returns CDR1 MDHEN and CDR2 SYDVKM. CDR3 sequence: CASRQQAGGTEAFF. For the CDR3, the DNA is TGTGCCAGCAGGCAGCAAGCGGGGGGCACTGAAGCTTTCTTT. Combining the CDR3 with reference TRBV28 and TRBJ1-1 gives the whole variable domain DVKVTQSSRYLVKRTGEKVFLECVQDMDHENMFWYRQDPGLGLRLIYFSYDVKMKEKGDIPEGYSVSREKKERFSLILESASTNQTSMYLCASRQQAGGTEAFFGQGTRLTVV.

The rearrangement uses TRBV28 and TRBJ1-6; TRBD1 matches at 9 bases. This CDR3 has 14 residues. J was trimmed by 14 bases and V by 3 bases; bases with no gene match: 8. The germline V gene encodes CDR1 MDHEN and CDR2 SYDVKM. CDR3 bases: TGTGCCAGCAGTTTGGGGACAGGGTGGGCGACCCTCCACTTT. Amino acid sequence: CASSLGTGWATLHF.

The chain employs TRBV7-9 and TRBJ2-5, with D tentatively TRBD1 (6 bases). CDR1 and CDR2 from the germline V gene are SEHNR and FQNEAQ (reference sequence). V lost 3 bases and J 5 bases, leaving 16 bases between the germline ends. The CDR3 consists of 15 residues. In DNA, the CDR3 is TGTGCCAGCAGCTTTTCCGCAGGGGCTGGGGAGACCCAGTACTTC. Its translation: CASSFSAGAGETQYF.

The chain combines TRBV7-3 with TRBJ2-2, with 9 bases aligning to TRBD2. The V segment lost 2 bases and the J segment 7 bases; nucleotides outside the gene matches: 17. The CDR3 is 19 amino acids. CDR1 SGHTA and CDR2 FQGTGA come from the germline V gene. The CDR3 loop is CASSLSKSLAGRTGGELFF. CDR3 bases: TGTGCCAGCAGCTTATCAAAATCGCTAGCGGGACGGACGGGCGGGGAGCTGTTTTTT.

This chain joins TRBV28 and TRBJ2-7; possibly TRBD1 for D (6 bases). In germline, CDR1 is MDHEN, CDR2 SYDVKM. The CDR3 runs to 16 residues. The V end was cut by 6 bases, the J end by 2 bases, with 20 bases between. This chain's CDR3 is CASSSPGAGDPYEQYF. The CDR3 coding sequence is TGTGCCAGCAGCTCCCCAGGGGCAGGTGACCCCTACGAGCAGTACTTC.

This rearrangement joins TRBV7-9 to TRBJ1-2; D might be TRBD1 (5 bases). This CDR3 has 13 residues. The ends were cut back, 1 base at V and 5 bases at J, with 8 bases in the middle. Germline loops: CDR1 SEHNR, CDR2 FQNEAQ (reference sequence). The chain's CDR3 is CASSLETAYGYTF. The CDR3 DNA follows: TGTGCCAGCAGCTTAGAGACAGCTTATGGCTACACCTTC.

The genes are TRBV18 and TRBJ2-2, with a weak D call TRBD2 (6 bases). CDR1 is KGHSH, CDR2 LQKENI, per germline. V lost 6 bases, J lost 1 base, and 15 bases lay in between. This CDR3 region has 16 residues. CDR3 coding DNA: TGTGCCAGCTCGCCTAGGGAGGCCCAGAACACCGGGGAGCTGTTTTTT. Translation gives CASSPREAQNTGELFF.

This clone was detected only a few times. The CDR3 here is CASSSGFSSGNQPQHF. CDR3 coding DNA: TGTGCCAGCAGCTCGGGGTTCTCGTCGGGCAATCAGCCCCAGCATTTT. The V call is TRBV7-8, the J call TRBJ1-5; D is undetermined. There are 16 residues in the CDR3. Germline V gene lookup returns CDR1 SGHVS and CDR2 FQNEAQ. Trimming took 4 bases from V and 2 from J, leaving 15 bases between them.

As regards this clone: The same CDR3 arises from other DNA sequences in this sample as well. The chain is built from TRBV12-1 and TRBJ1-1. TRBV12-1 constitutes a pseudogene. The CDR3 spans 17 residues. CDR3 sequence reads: CASSFTSHDSMNTEAFF. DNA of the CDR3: TGCGCCAGCAGCTTTACCAGCCACGACTCTATGAACACTGAAGCTTTCTTT.

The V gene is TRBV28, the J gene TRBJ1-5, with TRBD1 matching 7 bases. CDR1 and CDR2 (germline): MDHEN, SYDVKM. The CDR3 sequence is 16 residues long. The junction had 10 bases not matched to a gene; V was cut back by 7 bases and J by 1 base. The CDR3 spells CASTLGGAGSNQPQHF. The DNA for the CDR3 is TGTGCCAGCACCTTAGGGGGCGCGGGAAGCAATCAGCCCCAGCATTTT. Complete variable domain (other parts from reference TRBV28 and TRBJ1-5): DVKVTQSSRYLVKRTGEKVFLECVQDMDHENMFWYRQDPGLGLRLIYFSYDVKMKEKGDIPEGYSVSREKKERFSLILESASTNQTSMYLCASTLGGAGSNQPQHFGDGTRLSIL.

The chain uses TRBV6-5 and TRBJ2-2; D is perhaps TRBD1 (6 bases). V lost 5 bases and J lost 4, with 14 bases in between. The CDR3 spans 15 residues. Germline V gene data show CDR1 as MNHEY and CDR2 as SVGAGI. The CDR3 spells CASSLRGRSTGELFF. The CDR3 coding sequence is TGTGCCAGCAGTCTCAGGGGCAGGTCCACCGGGGAGCTGTTTTTT.

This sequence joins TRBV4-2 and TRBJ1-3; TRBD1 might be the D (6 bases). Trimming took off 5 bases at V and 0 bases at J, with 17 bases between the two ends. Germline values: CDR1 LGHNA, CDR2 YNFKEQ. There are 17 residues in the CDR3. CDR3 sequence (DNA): TGTGCCAGCAGCTACCTTTGGGACACCCGCTCTGGAAACACCATATATTTT. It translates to CASSYLWDTRSGNTIYF.

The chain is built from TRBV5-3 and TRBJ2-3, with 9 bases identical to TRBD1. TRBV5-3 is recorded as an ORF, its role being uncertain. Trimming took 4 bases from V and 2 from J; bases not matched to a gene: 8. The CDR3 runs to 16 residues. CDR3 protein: CARSVGQGNPTDTQYF. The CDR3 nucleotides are TGTGCCAGAAGCGTGGGACAGGGAAACCCCACAGATACGCAGTATTTT.

The CDR3 nucleotides read TGTGCCATCAGTCTAGCGGGGGGGAGCACAGATACGCAGTATTTT. It encodes CAISLAGGSTDTQYF. The gene calls are TRBV10-3 and TRBJ2-3, with 12 bases aligning to TRBD2. V shed 5 bases and J 0 bases; nucleotides not matched to a gene: 0. This CDR3 comprises 15 residues. Germline values: CDR1 ENHRY, CDR2 SYGVKD.

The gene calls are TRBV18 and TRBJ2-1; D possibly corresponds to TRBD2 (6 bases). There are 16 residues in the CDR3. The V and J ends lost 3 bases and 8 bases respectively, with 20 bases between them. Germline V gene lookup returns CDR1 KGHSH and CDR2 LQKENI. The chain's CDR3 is CASSPVAGSAEDEQFF. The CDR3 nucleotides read TGTGCCAGCTCACCGGTGGCGGGGAGTGCCGAGGATGAGCAGTTCTTC.

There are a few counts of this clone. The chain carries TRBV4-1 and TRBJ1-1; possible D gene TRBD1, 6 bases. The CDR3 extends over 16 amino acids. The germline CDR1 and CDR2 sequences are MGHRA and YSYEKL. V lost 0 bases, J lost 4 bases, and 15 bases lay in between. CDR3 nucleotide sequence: TGCGCCAGCAGCCAAGAATCTACAGGGACGGGCACTGAAGCTTTCTTT. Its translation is CASSQESTGTGTEAFF.

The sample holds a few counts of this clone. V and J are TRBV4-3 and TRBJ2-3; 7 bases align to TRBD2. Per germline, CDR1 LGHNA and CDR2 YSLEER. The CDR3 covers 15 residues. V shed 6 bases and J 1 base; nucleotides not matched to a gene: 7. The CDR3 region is CASSSGGAGTDTQYF. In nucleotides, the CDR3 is TGCGCCAGCAGTTCGGGGGGAGCGGGCACAGATACGCAGTATTTT.

This chain's CDR3 is CATSRGGTRVGEQFF. For the CDR3, the DNA is TGTGCCACCAGCAGGGGGGGGACTAGGGTCGGTGAGCAGTTCTTC. The rearrangement joins TRBV15 to TRBJ2-1, with 8 bases aligning to TRBD2. Losses at the gene ends were 3 bases for V and 9 bases for J; bases not matched to a gene: 10. This CDR3 contains 15 residues. In germline, CDR1 is LNHNV, CDR2 YYDKDF (reference sequence). Variable domain in full (rest from reference TRBV15 and TRBJ2-1): DAMVIQNPRYQVTQFGKPVTLSCSQTLNHNVMYWYQQKSSQAPKLLFHYYDKDFNNEADTPDNFQSRRPNTSFCFLDIRSPGLGDTAMYLCATSRGGTRVGEQFFGPGTRLTVL.

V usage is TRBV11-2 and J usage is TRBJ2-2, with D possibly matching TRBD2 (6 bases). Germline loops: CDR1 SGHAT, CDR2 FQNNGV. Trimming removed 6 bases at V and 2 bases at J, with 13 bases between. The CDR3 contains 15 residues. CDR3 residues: CASSLSGTNTGELFF. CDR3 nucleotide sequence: TGTGCCAGCAGTCTTAGCGGAACAAACACCGGGGAGCTGTTTTTT. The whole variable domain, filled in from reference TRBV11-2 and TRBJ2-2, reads EAGVAQSPRYKIIEKRQSVAFWCNPISGHATLYWYQQILGQGPKLLIQFQNNGVVDDSQLPKDRFSAERLKGVDSTLKIQPAKLEDSAVYLCASSLSGTNTGELFFGEGSRLTVL.

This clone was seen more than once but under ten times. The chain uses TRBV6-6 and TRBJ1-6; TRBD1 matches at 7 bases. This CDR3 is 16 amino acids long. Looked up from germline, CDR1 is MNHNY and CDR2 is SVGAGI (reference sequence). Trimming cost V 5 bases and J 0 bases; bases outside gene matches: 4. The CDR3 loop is CASSTQGSSYNSPLHF. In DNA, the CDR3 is TGTGCCAGCAGTACACAGGGGAGCTCCTATAATTCACCCCTCCACTTT.

The CDR3 here is CASSLVPSVLSRDGYTF. The CDR3 DNA reads as TGTGCCAGTAGTCTAGTCCCAAGCGTACTATCACGGGATGGCTACACCTTC. This sequence joins TRBV19 and TRBJ1-2; no definite D call. The CDR3 contains 17 residues. V lost 5 bases, J lost 6 bases, and 25 bases lay in between. Germline V gene lookup returns CDR1 LNHDA and CDR2 SQIVND (reference sequence).

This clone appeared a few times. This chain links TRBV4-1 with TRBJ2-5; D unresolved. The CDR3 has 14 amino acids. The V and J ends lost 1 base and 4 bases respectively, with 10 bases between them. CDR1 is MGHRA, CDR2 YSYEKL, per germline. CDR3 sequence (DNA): TGCGCCAGCAGCCAAGTGCCATTCGGAGAGACCCAGTACTTC. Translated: CASSQVPFGETQYF.

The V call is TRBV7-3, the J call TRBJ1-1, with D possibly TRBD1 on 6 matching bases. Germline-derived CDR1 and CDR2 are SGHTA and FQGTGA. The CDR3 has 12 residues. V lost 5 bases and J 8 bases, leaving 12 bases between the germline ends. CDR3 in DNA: TGTGCCAGCAGCAGCTCGCAGGGGGAAGCTTTCTTT. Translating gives CASSSSQGEAFF.

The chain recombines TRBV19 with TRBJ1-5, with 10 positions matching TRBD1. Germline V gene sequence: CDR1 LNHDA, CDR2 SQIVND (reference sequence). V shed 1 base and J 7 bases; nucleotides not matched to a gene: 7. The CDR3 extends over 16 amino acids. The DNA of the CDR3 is TGTGCCAGTAGTATAGGGAGGACAGGGGGAGGGCAGCCCCAGCATTTT. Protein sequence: CASSIGRTGGGQPQHF.

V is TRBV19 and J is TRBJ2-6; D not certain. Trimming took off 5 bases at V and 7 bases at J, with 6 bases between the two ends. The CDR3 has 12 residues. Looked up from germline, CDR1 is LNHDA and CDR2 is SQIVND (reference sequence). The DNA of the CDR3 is TGTGCCAGTAGTCCCGTAGCCAACGTCCTGACTTTC. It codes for CASSPVANVLTF.

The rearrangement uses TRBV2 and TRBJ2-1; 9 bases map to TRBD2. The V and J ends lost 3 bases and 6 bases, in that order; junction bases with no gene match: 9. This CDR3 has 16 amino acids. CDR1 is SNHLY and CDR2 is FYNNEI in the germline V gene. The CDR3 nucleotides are TGTGCCAGCAGTGACTCCGGGGGAGCGGGGGGCAATGAGCAGTTCTTC. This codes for CASSDSGGAGGNEQFF.

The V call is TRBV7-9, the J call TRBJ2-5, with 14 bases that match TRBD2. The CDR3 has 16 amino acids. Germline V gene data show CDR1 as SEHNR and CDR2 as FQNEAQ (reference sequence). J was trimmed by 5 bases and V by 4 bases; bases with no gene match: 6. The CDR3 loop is CASSSRGLAGVETQYF. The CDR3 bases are TGTGCCAGCAGCTCGAGGGGACTAGCGGGGGTTGAGACCCAGTACTTC.